The clone carrying this T cell receptor beta chain was seen more than once but under ten times. Its antigen is not known. The investigators reverse transcribed all of the isolated RNA, so they sequenced expressed TCRB transcripts. Here immunoSEQ multiplex PCR was the method, and the copy in TCRdb shows in-frame clones only, minus some. This sample yields hundreds of thousands of clones, of which around 16% are seen a single time; about 0.087% belongs to the top ten. This sample is part of a study of beta chain features in type 1 diabetes. Study-level background: Healthy donors resembled patients in age, gender and cell yields. Study results and limitations: A potential influence of HLA type upon TCRB rearrangement remained unresolved herein. cDNA-based sequencing might over-represent cells highly expressing TCR.

The germline CDR1 and CDR2 sequences are SGHDT and YYEEEE. The CDR3 extends over 17 amino acids. V was clipped by 2 bases and J by 3 bases; unmatched bases: 7. The chain recombines TRBV5-6 with TRBJ2-3; 12 nucleotides match TRBD2. The sequencing sample was made of naive CD4+ T cells from blood. The source is a man aged 18 to 29 in good health. CDR3: CASSFTSGTSGTDTQYF. As DNA, the CDR3 is TGTGCCAGCAGCTTCACCTCCGGGACTAGCGGGACAGATACGCAGTATTTT.